The T cell receptor beta chain described here comes from a study of T cells in Graves' hyperthyroidism and ophthalmopathy. The TCR beta CDR3 regions underwent amplification using RNA transcripts as the source. Carried out on the TCR CDR3, a first-round RT-PCR used the HTBI primer set. TCRdb processed the multiplex PCR reads anew with MiXCR; each CDR3 protein has one entry. Here the sample spans 400,000 to 500,000 distinct CDR3 sequences, about an eighth being singletons. This clonotype has at least ten counts. The CDR3 covers 17 residues. Looked up from germline, CDR1 is KGHDR and CDR2 is SFDVKD. Trimming at V came to 2 bases and at J to 8 bases, leaving 13 bases not matched to a gene.

The source material was blood. The V call is TRBV24-1, the J call TRBJ2-1; 8 bases line up with TRBD2. The source is a woman under 30 with Graves' hyperthyroidism. The CDR3: CATSDSGVLAGTDEQFF. The DNA of the CDR3 is TGTGCCACCAGTGATTCCGGCGTATTAGCGGGGACCGATGAGCAGTTCTTC.